The entry below gives a single T cell receptor (beta chain) sequence along with its context. The antigen is undetermined. Trimming cost V 4 bases and J 4 bases, with 13 bases left between them. Germline assignment: CDR1 LGHDT and CDR2 YNNKEL (reference sequence). This CDR3 has 14 residues. The data were taken from a study of post-analysis software for immune sequencing data. Looking at the study overall: Disease trajectories encompassed relapsing-remitting, secondary progressive and progressive-relapsing multiple sclerosis.

Unique molecular identifiers were built into the TCR beta cDNA libraries. TCRdb called the PCR reads again in MiXCR, with one record for every CDR3 protein. The sample gives 650,000 to 850,000 distinct CDR3 sequences, just over 45% of which show up once; roughly 4.9% is in the top ten. Study observations and caveats: Patients had higher frequencies than controls of roughly five TRBV segments, including TRBV5-6, TRBV5-1 and TRBV20-1. Normalized Chao1 diversity was significantly lower in multiple sclerosis patients than in controls. Co-batched samples clustered tightly together by F measure.

The V and J genes are TRBV3-1 and TRBJ2-5, with a tentative D call TRBD2 (5 bases). The sample was blood. This sequence originates from a girl between 5 and 17 years old with multiple sclerosis. The CDR3 here is CASSRTSTRETQYF. As DNA, the CDR3 is TGTGCCAGCAGCCGCACTAGTACCAGAGAGACCCAGTACTTC.